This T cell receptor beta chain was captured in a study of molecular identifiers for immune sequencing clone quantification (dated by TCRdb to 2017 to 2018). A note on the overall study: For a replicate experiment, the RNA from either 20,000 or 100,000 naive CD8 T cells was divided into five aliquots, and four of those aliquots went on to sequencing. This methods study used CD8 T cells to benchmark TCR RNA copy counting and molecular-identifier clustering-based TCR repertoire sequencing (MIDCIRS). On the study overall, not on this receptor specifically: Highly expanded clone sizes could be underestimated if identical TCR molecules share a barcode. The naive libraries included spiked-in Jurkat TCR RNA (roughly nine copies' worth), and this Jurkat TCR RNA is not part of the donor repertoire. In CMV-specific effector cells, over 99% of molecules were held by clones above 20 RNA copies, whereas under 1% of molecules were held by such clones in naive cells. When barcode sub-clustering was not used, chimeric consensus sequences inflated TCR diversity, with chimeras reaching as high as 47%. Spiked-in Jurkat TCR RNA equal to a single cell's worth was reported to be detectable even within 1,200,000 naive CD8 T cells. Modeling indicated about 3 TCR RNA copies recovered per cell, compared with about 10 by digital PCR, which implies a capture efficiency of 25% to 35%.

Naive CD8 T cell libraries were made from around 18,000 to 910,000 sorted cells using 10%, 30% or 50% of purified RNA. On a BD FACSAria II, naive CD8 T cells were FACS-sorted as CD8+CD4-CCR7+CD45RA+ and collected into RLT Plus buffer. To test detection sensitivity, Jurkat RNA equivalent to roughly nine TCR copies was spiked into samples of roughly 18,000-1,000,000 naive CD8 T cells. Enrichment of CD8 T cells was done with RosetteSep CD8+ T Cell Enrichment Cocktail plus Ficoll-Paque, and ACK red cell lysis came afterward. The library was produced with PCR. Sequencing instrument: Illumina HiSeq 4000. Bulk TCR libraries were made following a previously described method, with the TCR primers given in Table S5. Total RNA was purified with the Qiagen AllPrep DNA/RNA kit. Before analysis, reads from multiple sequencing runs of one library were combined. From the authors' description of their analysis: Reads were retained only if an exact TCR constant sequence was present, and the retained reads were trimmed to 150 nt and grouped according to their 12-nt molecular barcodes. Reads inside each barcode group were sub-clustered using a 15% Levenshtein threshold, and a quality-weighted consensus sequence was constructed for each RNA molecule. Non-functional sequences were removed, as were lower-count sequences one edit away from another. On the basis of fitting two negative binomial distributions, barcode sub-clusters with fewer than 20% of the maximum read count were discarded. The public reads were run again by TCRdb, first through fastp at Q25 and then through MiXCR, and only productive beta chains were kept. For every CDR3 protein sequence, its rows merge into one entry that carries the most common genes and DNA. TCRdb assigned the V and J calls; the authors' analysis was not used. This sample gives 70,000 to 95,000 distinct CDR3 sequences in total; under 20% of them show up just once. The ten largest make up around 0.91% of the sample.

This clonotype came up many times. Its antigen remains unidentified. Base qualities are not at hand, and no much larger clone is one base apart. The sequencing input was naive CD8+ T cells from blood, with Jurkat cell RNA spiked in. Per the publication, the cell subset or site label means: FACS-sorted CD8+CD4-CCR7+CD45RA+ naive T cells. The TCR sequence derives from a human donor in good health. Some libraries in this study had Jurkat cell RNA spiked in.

The DNA reads TGTGCCAGCAGCTCCTGGACTAGCAGGGACGAGCAGTACTTC. This is translated as CASSSWTSRDEQYF. The chain employs TRBV5-4 and TRBJ2-7; TRBD2 lines up with 8 middle nucleotides. Trimming removed 3 bases from V and 5 bases from J; the gene matches leave 7 bases unexplained. There are 14 amino acids in the CDR3, from cysteine to phenylalanine inclusive. CDR3 DNA only is kept here, 42 bases in frame from base 1. CDR1 and CDR2 (SGHNT, YYREEE) derive from the germline V gene (reference sequence).